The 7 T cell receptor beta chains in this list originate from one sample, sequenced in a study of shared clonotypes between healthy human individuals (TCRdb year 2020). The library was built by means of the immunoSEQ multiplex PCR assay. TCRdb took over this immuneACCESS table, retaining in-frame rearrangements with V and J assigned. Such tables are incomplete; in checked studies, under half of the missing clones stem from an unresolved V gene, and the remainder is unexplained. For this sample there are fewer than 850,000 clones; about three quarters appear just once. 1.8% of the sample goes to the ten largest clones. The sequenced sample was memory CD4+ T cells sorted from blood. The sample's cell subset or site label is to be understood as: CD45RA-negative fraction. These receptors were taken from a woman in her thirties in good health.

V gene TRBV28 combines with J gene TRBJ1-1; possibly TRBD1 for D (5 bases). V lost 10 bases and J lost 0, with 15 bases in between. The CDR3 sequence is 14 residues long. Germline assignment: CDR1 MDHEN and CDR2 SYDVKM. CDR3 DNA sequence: TGTGCCACCCGTCCGGGGACCATGAACACTGAAGCTTTCTTT. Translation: CATRPGTMNTEAFF.

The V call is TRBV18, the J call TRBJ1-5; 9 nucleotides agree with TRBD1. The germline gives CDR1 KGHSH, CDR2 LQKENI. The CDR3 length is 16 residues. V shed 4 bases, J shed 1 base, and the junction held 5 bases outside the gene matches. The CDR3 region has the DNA TGTGCCAGCTCACTGGGACAGGGAGGGAGCAATCAGCCCCAGCATTTT. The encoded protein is CASSLGQGGSNQPQHF.

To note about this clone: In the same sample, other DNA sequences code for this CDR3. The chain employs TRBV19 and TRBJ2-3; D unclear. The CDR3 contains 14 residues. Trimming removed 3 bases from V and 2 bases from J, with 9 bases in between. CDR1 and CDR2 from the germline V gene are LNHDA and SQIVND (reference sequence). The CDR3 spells CASSMGRSTDTQYF. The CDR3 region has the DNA TGTGCCAGTAGTATGGGCAGGTCCACAGATACGCAGTATTTT.

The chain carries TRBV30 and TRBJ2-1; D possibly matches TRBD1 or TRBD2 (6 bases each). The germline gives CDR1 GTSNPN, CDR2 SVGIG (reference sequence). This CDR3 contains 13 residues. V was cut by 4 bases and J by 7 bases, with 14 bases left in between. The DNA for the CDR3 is TGTGCCTGGAAGGTCGGAGGGGGGAATGAGCAGTTCTTC. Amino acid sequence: CAWKVGGGNEQFF.

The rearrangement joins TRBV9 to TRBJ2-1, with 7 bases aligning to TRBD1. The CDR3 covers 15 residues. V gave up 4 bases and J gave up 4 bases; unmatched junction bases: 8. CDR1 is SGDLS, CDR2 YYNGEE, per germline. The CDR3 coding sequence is TGTGCCAGCAGCCGGTTACAGGGGCCTTACAATGAGCAGTTCTTC. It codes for CASSRLQGPYNEQFF.

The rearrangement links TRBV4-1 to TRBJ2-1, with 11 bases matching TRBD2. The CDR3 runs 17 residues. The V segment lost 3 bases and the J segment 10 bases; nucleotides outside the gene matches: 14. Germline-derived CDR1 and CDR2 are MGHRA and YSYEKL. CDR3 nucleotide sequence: TGCGCCAGCAGCCACGGATCCTCCGGGACTAGCGGCTCGGAGCAGTTCTTC. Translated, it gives CASSHGSSGTSGSEQFF.

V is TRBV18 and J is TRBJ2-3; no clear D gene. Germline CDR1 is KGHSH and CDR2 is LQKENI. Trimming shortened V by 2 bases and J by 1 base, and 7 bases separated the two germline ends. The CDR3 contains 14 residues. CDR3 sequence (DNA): TGTGCCAGCTCACCATTGGCTCGCACAGATACGCAGTATTTT. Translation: CASSPLARTDTQYF.